This T cell receptor beta chain was recorded in a study of cytomegalovirus exposure and HLA in healthy donors. Study findings and constraints: It was reportedly the case that the classifier diagnosed cytomegalovirus status with high specificity and sensitivity. What a later analysis reportedly showed was that an Asian-associated ancestry cluster had fewer N-insertions than the approximately 670-donor mean.

PCR primers comprised 60 Vbeta and 13 Jbeta primers. TCRdb's table, derived via immunoSEQ multiplex PCR, lists solely in-frame clones and lacks some. The sample yields 180,000 or so clones, roughly 84% seen once. This clone occurred a few times. Its specificity is unknown. The specimen was PBMCs. The source is a male donor in good health and CMV-seronegative.

The CDR3 DNA reads TGTGCCAGCAGTGCGGGACAGGGGTCGGCCACCGGGGAGCTGTTTTTT. Its translation: CASSAGQGSATGELFF. The chain employs TRBV2 and TRBJ2-2; 10 bases map to TRBD1. The germline V gene encodes CDR1 SNHLY and CDR2 FYNNEI. CDR3 length equals 16 residues. The V gene end was trimmed by 4 bases and the J gene end by 4 bases; junction bases not matched to a gene: 6.